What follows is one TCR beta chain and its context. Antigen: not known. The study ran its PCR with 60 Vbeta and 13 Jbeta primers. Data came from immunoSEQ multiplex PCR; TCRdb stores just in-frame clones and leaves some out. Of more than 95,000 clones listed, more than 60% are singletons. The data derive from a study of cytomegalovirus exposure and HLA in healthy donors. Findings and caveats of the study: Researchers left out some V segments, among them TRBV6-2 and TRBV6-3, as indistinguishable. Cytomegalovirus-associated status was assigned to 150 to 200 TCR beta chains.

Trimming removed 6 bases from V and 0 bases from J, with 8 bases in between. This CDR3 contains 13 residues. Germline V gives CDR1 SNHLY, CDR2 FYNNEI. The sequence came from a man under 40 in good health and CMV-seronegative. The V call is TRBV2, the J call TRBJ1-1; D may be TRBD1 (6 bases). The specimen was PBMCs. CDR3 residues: CASRGQLNTEAFF. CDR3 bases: TGTGCCAGCAGAGGACAGTTGAACACTGAAGCTTTCTTT.